A selection of T cell receptor beta chains follows, all from one sample in a study of molecular identifiers for immune sequencing clone quantification. MiXCR, applied by TCRdb to the PCR reads, yields one record per CDR3 protein. Altogether approximately 550,000 distinct CDR3 sequences are present, about a fifth being singletons, with the ten largest covering around 0.84%. Input material: naive CD8+ T cells from blood, with Jurkat cell RNA spiked in. These receptors were obtained from a human donor in good health. Some libraries in this study had Jurkat cell RNA spiked in. Each CDR3 is given with its conserved first and last residue. Fields, in order: V gene, D gene, J gene, clone size, CDR3 DNA, CDR3 protein. The D gene is left open where the match is weak. Rows give clone size only sometimes, using once, few, many, or a class for an expanded clone.

>TRBV2|.|TRBJ2-4|many
TGTGCCAGCAGAAACAGGGGACTGTACTTC
CASRNRGLYF
>TRBV6-2/TRBV6-3|TRBD2|TRBJ2-5|.
TGTGCCAGCAGTTGGACTAGCGGGAGGAAGACCCAGTACTTC
CASSWTSGRKTQYF
>TRBV27|TRBD1|TRBJ1-2|few
TGTGCCAGCAGTTTTACGACAGGGGCTTATAACTATGGCTACACCTTC
CASSFTTGAYNYGYTF
>TRBV6-5|.|TRBJ2-7|many
TGTGCCAGCAGTTTTACGGGGGTCTCCGAGCAGTACTTC
CASSFTGVSEQYF
>TRBV11-2|TRBD2|TRBJ2-7|.
TGTGCCAGCAGCACCCCGCCCAGGGGACTAGCCTCCTACGAGCAGTACTTC
CASSTPPRGLASYEQYF
>TRBV9|.|TRBJ2-1|many
TGTGCCAGCAGCGTAGTGGAGGGCGTCGAGCAGTTCTTC
CASSVVEGVEQFF
>TRBV12-3/TRBV12-4|.|TRBJ2-7|few
TGTGCCAGCAGTCCTGACAGGCTGGATTTCTACGAGCAGTACTTC
CASSPDRLDFYEQYF
>TRBV7-9|.|TRBJ1-6|.
TGTGCCAGCAGCTTAGCGCCTAACTTGAATAATTCACCCCTCCACTTT
CASSLAPNLNNSPLHF
>TRBV6-2/TRBV6-3|TRBD1|TRBJ2-7|few
TGTGCCAGCAGCCCTACAGGGGACACCCCGTACGAGCAGTACTTC
CASSPTGDTPYEQYF
>TRBV7-9|.|TRBJ2-3|many
TGTGCCAGCAGCTCTCCCGTGTATAGCACAGATACGCAGTATTTT
CASSSPVYSTDTQYF
>TRBV30|.|TRBJ2-2|.
TGTACCTGGAGTGCCGGGACATATAACACCGGGGAGCTGTTTTTT
CTWSAGTYNTGELFF
>TRBV7-9|.|TRBJ2-5|.
TGTGCCAGCAGCCACCGGGACAAACGAGAGACCCAGTACTTC
CASSHRDKRETQYF
>TRBV5-1|.|TRBJ2-7|.
TGCGCCAGCAAAGACCGGGACACTAACTACGAGCAGTACTTC
CASKDRDTNYEQYF
>TRBV15|.|TRBJ2-7|few
TGTGCCACCAGCAGAGATCATACGAGCTCCTACGAGCAGTACTTC
CATSRDHTSSYEQYF
>TRBV6-5|TRBD1|TRBJ1-1|many
TGTGCCAGCAGCTATACAGGGGCGAACACTGAAGCTTTCTTT
CASSYTGANTEAFF
>TRBV6-6|TRBD1|TRBJ1-2|.
TGTGCCAGCAGTTACTCCGGGACAGGGCGGTCTAACTATGGCTACACCTTC
CASSYSGTGRSNYGYTF
>TRBV27|TRBD1|TRBJ2-7|many
TGTGCCAGCAGTTTTACAGGGGGATACGAGCAGTACTTC
CASSFTGGYEQYF
>TRBV6-2/TRBV6-3|.|TRBJ2-2|once
TGTGCCAGCAGTTACTCCCGGGCAAATTCGGGCGGGGAGCTGTTTTTT
CASSYSRANSGGELFF
>TRBV7-9|TRBD2|TRBJ2-7|many
TGTGCCAGCAGCTTAGCGACACCTAGCGGATTTTACGAGCAGTACTTC
CASSLATPSGFYEQYF
>TRBV7-2|TRBD2|TRBJ2-5|few
TGTGCCAGCAGCTTGGGGGGGTTGCTAGCGGGTGAAGAGACCCAGTACTTC
CASSLGGLLAGEETQYF
>TRBV5-1|TRBD2|TRBJ2-3|many
TGCGCCAGCAGCTTGGCTAGCGGGGTAGATACGCAGTATTTT
CASSLASGVDTQYF
>TRBV4-2|TRBD2|TRBJ2-7|many
TGTGCCACCTCACCGAGGCTAGCGGAATACGAGCAGTACTTC
CATSPRLAEYEQYF
>TRBV4-2|TRBD2|TRBJ2-7|few
TGTGCCAGCAGCCAAGTTGTGAGCGGGAACTCCTACGAGCAGTACTTC
CASSQVVSGNSYEQYF
>TRBV5-1|TRBD1|TRBJ2-5|many
TGCGCCAGCAGCTTGGAGACAGGGGGCCAAGAGACCCAGTACTTC
CASSLETGGQETQYF
>TRBV5-1|.|TRBJ2-1|.
TGCGCCAGCAGCCCGCGGACGGGGAGATACAATGAGCAGTTCTTC
CASSPRTGRYNEQFF
>TRBV7-2|.|TRBJ2-2|.
TGTGCCAGCAGCCTAGGGACAACGAACACCGGGGAGCTGGTTTTT
CASSLGTTNTGELVF
>TRBV2|.|TRBJ2-3|many
TGTGCCAGCAGCGGGGGCCCAGATACGCAGTATTTT
CASSGGPDTQYF
>TRBV11-2|.|TRBJ2-7|few
TGTGCCAGCAGCTTAGTTGTTGAGCAGTACTTC
CASSLVVEQYF
>TRBV7-6|.|TRBJ1-4|many
TGTGCCAGCAGCGAATATATAGGGGAAAAACTGTTTTTT
CASSEYIGEKLFF
>TRBV28|.|TRBJ1-2|few
TGTGCCAGCAGTATAACAGAGACTAACTATGGCTACACCTTC
CASSITETNYGYTF
>TRBV12-3/TRBV12-4|.|TRBJ2-2|few
TGTGCCAGCAGTTTTCCCAGTTACATAAACACCGGGGAGCTGTTTTTT
CASSFPSYINTGELFF
>TRBV5-1|.|TRBJ2-7|many
TGCGCCAGCAGTGAAACCCCCGGACGGCGCTCCTACGAGCAGTACTTC
CASSETPGRRSYEQYF
>TRBV6-2/TRBV6-3|.|TRBJ2-2|many
TGTGCCAGCAGTTACTCTCCCAGCGTAATTTGGACCGGGGAGCTGTTTTTT
CASSYSPSVIWTGELFF
>TRBV12-3/TRBV12-4|TRBD1|TRBJ1-1|many
TGTGCCAGCCGGGACAGCGAGATGAACACTGAAGCTTTCTTT
CASRDSEMNTEAFF
>TRBV7-2|.|TRBJ2-3|.
TGTGCCAGCAGCTTAGTCAGCGAGATAGGCACAGATACGCAGTATTTT
CASSLVSEIGTDTQYF
>TRBV20-1|TRBD2|TRBJ2-1|.
TGCGGGTCAGAGGGACTAGCGGCCTACAATGAGCAGTTCTTC
CGSEGLAAYNEQFF
>TRBV30|.|TRBJ1-4|few
TGTGCCTGGAGCCCTGGAGAAAAACTGTTTTTT
CAWSPGEKLFF
>TRBV5-1|TRBD1|TRBJ2-3|.
TGCGCCAGCAGCGAGGGACAGGGAATAGATACGCAGTATTTT
CASSEGQGIDTQYF
>TRBV27|TRBD2|TRBJ2-7|.
TGTGCCAGCAGTTTAATCTCTAGCGGGGGAGGGACCTACGAGCAGTACTTC
CASSLISSGGGTYEQYF
>TRBV24-1|.|TRBJ2-7|.
TGTGCCACCAGTGAAGGATCAACAGGGTTCTCCTACGAGCAGTACTTC
CATSEGSTGFSYEQYF
>TRBV2|.|TRBJ1-5|few
TGTGCCAGCAGTGAAACAGGGTCGAGCAATCAGCCCCAGCATTTT
CASSETGSSNQPQHF